The text below deals with one TCR beta chain. Per the original data handling: How many nucleated cells were present was estimated from reference gene primer amplification. The assay was immunoSEQ multiplex PCR, and TCRdb's table has in-frame clones only and misses some. The DNA was the basis for D and trimming; V, J and clone size are from that table. The sample contains roughly 280,000 clones, roughly 84% of which appear only once. This specimen belongs to a study of blood T cell repertoires in COVID-19. Study information: COVID-19 samples collected from the United States, Italy and Spain covered acute and convalescent phases. T cells, B-cell-depleted T cells, or PBMCs supplied cDNA or gDNA.

The trim removed 4 bases at V and 2 bases at J, leaving 10 bases unmatched. Germline lookup yields CDR1 SGHRS and CDR2 YFSETQ. There are 17 residues in the CDR3. The receptor's source is a man between 60 and 75 years old with acute or convalescent COVID-19. The sample was peripheral blood. V and J are TRBV5-1 and TRBJ2-1; 9 bases line up with TRBD2. The CDR3 protein is CASSPFLAGGPYNEQFF. The CDR3, as DNA: TGCGCCAGCAGCCCATTTTTGGCGGGGGGGCCCTACAATGAGCAGTTCTTC.